These T cell receptor beta chains were read from a single sample in a study of human T cells and chemical hapten exposure. TCRdb analysed the RACE reads with MiXCR anew, one entry per CDR3 protein. The repertoire includes 85,000 to 120,000 distinct CDR3 sequences, 9% to 15% of them detected once, and around 1.6% sits in the top ten. Material: whole blood, obtained in connection with sensitization to the hapten diphenylcyclopropenone (DPC). The receptor source for this set is a woman aged 45-60 years with alopecia areata. Some clones in this sample may be carry-over from other donors' samples. Each CDR3 is given with its conserved first and last residue. A D gene is named only where the DNA matches it firmly. Part of the rows lack a size; the others show once, few, many or a class for expanded clones.

d_gene	j_gene	len	v_gene	abundance	CDR3aa	CDR3nt
TRBD1	TRBJ1-6	14	TRBV28	NA	CASNWGQMNSPLHF	TGTGCCAGCAATTGGGGACAGATGAATTCACCCCTCCACTTT
NA	TRBJ2-4	14	TRBV2	NA	CASSDTARLNIQYF	TGTGCCAGCAGTGACACGGCGAGGCTCAACATTCAGTACTTC
NA	TRBJ2-5	14	TRBV18	few	CASSLVKGSETQYF	TGTGCCAGCTCACTTGTCAAGGGGTCGGAGACCCAGTACTTC
NA	TRBJ2-7	13	TRBV7-9	NA	CASSPGIDYEQYF	TGTGCCAGCAGCCCCGGGATCGACTACGAGCAGTACTTC
NA	TRBJ2-7	14	TRBV21-1	few	CASSKGDRGNEQYF	TGTGCCAGCAGCAAAGGGGACAGGGGGAACGAGCAGTACTTC
NA	TRBJ1-2	14	TRBV5-4	few	CASSHPQGDYGYTF	TGTGCCAGCAGCCATCCGCAGGGAGACTATGGCTACACCTTC
NA	TRBJ2-1	13	TRBV18	NA	CASSPRMENEQFF	TGTGCCAGCTCACCACGTATGGAGAATGAGCAGTTCTTC
NA	TRBJ1-1	13	TRBV5-1	many	CASSLKGDTEAFF	TGCGCCAGCAGCTTGAAAGGAGACACTGAAGCTTTCTTT
NA	TRBJ1-5	16	TRBV5-6	NA	CASSLGFSGWDQPQHF	TGTGCCAGCAGCCTTGGTTTTTCGGGATGGGATCAGCCCCAGCATTTT
NA	TRBJ1-2	15	TRBV11-2	NA	CASSLDPGAHFGYTF	TGTGCCAGCAGCTTAGATCCGGGGGCGCATTTTGGCTACACCTTC
TRBD1	TRBJ2-7	17	TRBV7-9	few	CASSLDPRDRGTYEQYF	TGTGCCAGCAGCTTAGATCCCCGGGACAGGGGAACCTACGAGCAGTACTTC
NA	TRBJ1-4	13	TRBV6-1	few	CASSEDWDEKLFF	TGTGCCAGCAGCGAGGACTGGGATGAAAAACTGTTTTTT
NA	TRBJ1-1	13	TRBV6-1	few	CASSGPVNTEAFF	TGTGCCAGCAGTGGCCCGGTGAACACTGAAGCTTTCTTT
TRBD2	TRBJ2-1	17	TRBV11-2	many	CASSLRGGGGVYNEQFF	TGTGCCAGCAGCTTACGGGGAGGCGGGGGAGTTTACAATGAGCAGTTCTTC
NA	TRBJ2-7	13	TRBV28	many	CASSEGSPYEQYF	TGTGCCAGCAGTGAGGGGAGCCCCTACGAGCAGTACTTC